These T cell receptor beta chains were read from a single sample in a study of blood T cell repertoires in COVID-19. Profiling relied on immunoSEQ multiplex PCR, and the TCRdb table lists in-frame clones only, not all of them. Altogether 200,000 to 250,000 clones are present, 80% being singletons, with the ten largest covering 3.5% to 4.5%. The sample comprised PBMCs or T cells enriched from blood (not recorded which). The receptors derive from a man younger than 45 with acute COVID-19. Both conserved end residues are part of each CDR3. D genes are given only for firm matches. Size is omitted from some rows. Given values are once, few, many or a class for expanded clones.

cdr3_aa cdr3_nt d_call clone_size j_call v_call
CASSWTGGSGANVLTF TGCGCCAGCAGCTGGACAGGTGGGTCTGGGGCCAACGTCCTGACTTTC TRBD1 - TRBJ2-6 TRBV5-1
CASSLLAGASYEQYF TGCGCCAGCAGCTTACTAGCGGGGGCTTCCTACGAGCAGTACTTC TRBD2 - TRBJ2-7 TRBV5-1
CASSSFTSGGPGELFF TGTGCCAGCAGCTCCTTTACTAGCGGGGGACCCGGGGAGCTGTTTTTT TRBD2 - TRBJ2-2 TRBV5-6
CASSPVGGPSGANVLTF TGTGCCAGCAGCCCTGTCGGCGGTCCCTCTGGGGCCAACGTCCTGACTTTC - - TRBJ2-6 TRBV7-9
CASSFGQRTEAFF TGTGCCAGCAGCTTCGGACAGAGGACTGAAGCTTTCTTT - - TRBJ1-1 TRBV7-9
CASSAGGVSYEQYF TGTGCCAGCAGTGCCGGCGGGGTGTCCTACGAGCAGTACTTC - - TRBJ2-7 TRBV5-4
CASSPLAGAYNEQFF TGTGCCAGCAGCCCACTAGCGGGAGCTTACAATGAGCAGTTCTTC TRBD2 few TRBJ2-1 TRBV2
CASSQVQSHEQYF TGTGCCAGCAGCCAAGTGCAGTCCCACGAGCAGTACTTC - - TRBJ2-7 TRBV3-1/TRBV3-2
CASRPRDRGQNQPQHF TGCGCCAGCAGACCCCGGGACAGGGGGCAAAATCAGCCCCAGCATTTT TRBD1 - TRBJ1-5 TRBV23-1
CASSQRTSGDNEQFF TGTGCCAGCAGTCAAAGGACTAGCGGGGACAATGAGCAGTTCTTC TRBD2 - TRBJ2-1 TRBV5-4
CASSRDSVRGIDTQYF TGTGCCAGCAGCCGGGACTCCGTTCGTGGTATAGATACGCAGTATTTT - once TRBJ2-3 TRBV5-4